Listed here are 30 T cell receptor beta chains from one sample, sequenced in a study of blood T cell repertoires in COVID-19. The data were produced by immunoSEQ multiplex PCR, yet TCRdb's version contains in-frame clones alone and is incomplete. The sample holds around 320,000 clones, 88% seen once. The specimen sequenced was peripheral blood. The origin of the receptors is a woman in her twenties or thirties who had recovered from COVID-19.

V is TRBV5-1 and J is TRBJ2-1; TRBD2 matches 7 bases. The CDR3 has 12 amino acids. The germline V gene encodes CDR1 SGHRS and CDR2 YFSETQ. The V gene end was trimmed by 5 bases and the J gene end by 9 bases; junction bases not matched to a gene: 5. CDR3 in amino acids: CASRSTGGEQFF. CDR3 DNA: TGCGCCAGCAGGTCGACGGGGGGTGAGCAGTTCTTC.

The count of this clone is one. The V gene is TRBV14, the J gene TRBJ2-5; the match to TRBD1 covers 9 bases. The CDR3 is 15 residues long. Germline assignment: CDR1 SGHDN and CDR2 FVKESK. The trim removed 5 bases at V and 2 bases at J, leaving 6 bases unmatched. DNA for the CDR3: TGTGCCAGCAGCGGTCTGGGGACAGGGCAAGAGACCCAGTACTTC. The encoded protein is CASSGLGTGQETQYF.

This rearrangement joins TRBV6-5 to TRBJ2-7; 11 bases line up with TRBD2. V dropped 6 bases and J dropped 2; count of bases not matched to a gene: 6. The CDR3 contains 15 residues. Germline V gene data show CDR1 as MNHEY and CDR2 as SVGAGI. The CDR3 protein is CASRISSGGAYEQYF. The CDR3 DNA is TGTGCCAGCAGAATCAGTAGCGGGGGGGCCTACGAGCAGTACTTC.

In this sample, this clone turned up a few times. This rearrangement joins TRBV6-6 to TRBJ1-1; D ambiguous. Germline V gene sequence: CDR1 MNHNY, CDR2 SVGAGI (reference sequence). This CDR3 region has 14 residues. V lost 6 bases to trimming and J lost 5 bases, with 16 bases between them. In DNA, the CDR3 is TGTGCCAGCAGCCTACTCACGGGGAGGACTGAAGCTTTCTTT. Residues: CASSLLTGRTEAFF.

V is TRBV28 and J is TRBJ1-2, with 9 bases matching TRBD1. From germline, CDR1 is MDHEN and CDR2 SYDVKM. This CDR3 is built from 13 residues. V lost 5 bases to trimming and J lost 5 bases; unmatched junction nucleotides: 3. CDR3 coding DNA: TGTGCCAGCAGTGACAGGGGGAGGTATGGCTACACCTTC. This encodes CASSDRGRYGYTF.

This chain connects TRBV9 to TRBJ2-1, with 7 bases fitting TRBD2. Germline CDR1 reads SGDLS; CDR2 reads YYNGEE. The J segment lost 8 bases and the V segment lost 4 bases, leaving 3 bases of the junction unmatched. The CDR3 loop spans 12 amino acids. The CDR3 loop reads CASSPGGDEQFF. CDR3 DNA sequence: TGTGCCAGCAGCCCGGGAGGCGATGAGCAGTTCTTC. Drawing the rest from reference TRBV9 and TRBJ2-1, the complete variable domain is DSGVTQTPKHLITATGQRVTLRCSPRSGDLSVYWYQQSLDQGLQFLIQYYNGEERAKGNILERFSAQQFPDLHSELNLSSLELGDSALYFCASSPGGDEQFFGPGTRLTVL.

The J gene is TRBJ1-2, the V gene TRBV3-1 (or the pseudogene TRBV3-2); 8 bases fit TRBD1. Looked up from germline, CDR1 is LGHDT and CDR2 is YNNKEL (reference sequence). CDR3 length: 15 amino acids. V gave up 4 bases and J gave up 8 bases; unmatched junction bases: 12. DNA of the CDR3: TGTGCCAGCAGCCCGTCAGGGGGCCGGAATGGGGGCTACACCTTC. Protein: CASSPSGGRNGGYTF.

V usage is TRBV14 and J usage is TRBJ1-3, with unresolved D. V lost 4 bases, J lost 4 bases, and 8 bases lay in between. Germline V CDR1 and CDR2: SGHDN, FVKESK. This CDR3 has 13 amino acids. The CDR3: CASSRASGNTIYF. In DNA form, the CDR3 reads TGTGCCAGCAGCCGAGCCTCCGGAAACACCATATATTTT.

This sequence joins TRBV6-1 and TRBJ1-5, with a possible D match to TRBD1 (6 bases). Looked up from germline, CDR1 is MNHNS and CDR2 is SASEGT. The CDR3 length is 14 residues. The ends were cut back, 3 bases at V and 5 bases at J, with 11 bases in the middle. CDR3 region: CASSDRGRHQPQHF. CDR3 coding DNA: TGTGCCAGCAGTGACAGGGGCCGGCATCAGCCCCAGCATTTT.

The chain couples TRBV2 to TRBJ2-7; TRBD1 agrees at 11 bases. The CDR3 contains 15 residues. V lost 7 bases to trimming and J lost 7 bases; unmatched junction nucleotides: 12. CDR1 and CDR2 from the germline V gene are SNHLY and FYNNEI. CDR3 region: CASKGPGQGAFEQYF. In DNA form, the CDR3 reads TGTGCCAGCAAGGGACCCGGACAGGGGGCGTTTGAGCAGTACTTC. The full variable domain, with the rest looked up from reference TRBV2 and TRBJ2-7, is EPEVTQTPSHQVTQMGQEVILRCVPISNHLYFYWYRQILGQKVEFLVSFYNNEISEKSEIFDDQFSVERPDGSNFTLKIRSTKLEDSAMYFCASKGPGQGAFEQYFGPGTRLTVT.

The V call is TRBV19, the J call TRBJ2-1, with a possible D match to TRBD2 (5 bases). The CDR3 consists of 13 residues. With 7 bases removed from V and 6 bases from J, the gap between germline ends came to 13 bases. CDR1 and CDR2 from the germline V gene are LNHDA and SQIVND (reference sequence). The CDR3 DNA follows: TGTGCCAGTACCCCTTTGGGAGTCAATGAGCAGTTCTTC. The encoded protein is CASTPLGVNEQFF.

The chain employs TRBV20-1 and TRBJ1-2, with D possibly matching TRBD1 (5 bases). This CDR3 spans 14 amino acids. Trimming removed 3 bases at V and 0 bases at J, with 11 bases between. Germline V gene data show CDR1 as DFQATT and CDR2 as SNEGSKA (reference sequence). In DNA form, the CDR3 reads TGCAGTGCTAGTGGGGCTTCAGCTAACTATGGCTACACCTTC. It is translated as CSASGASANYGYTF.

The chain has TRBV12-3 or TRBV12-4 and TRBJ2-7, with D uncertain. V gave up 3 bases and J gave up 3 bases, with 6 bases separating them. The CDR3 covers 12 residues. CDR3 DNA: TGTGCCAGCAGTTTTGGGCTCTACGAGCAGTACTTC. Translation gives CASSFGLYEQYF.

The chain uses TRBV11-1 and TRBJ2-7; D is undetermined. CDR3 size: 14 residues. Germline V gene lookup returns CDR1 SGHAT and CDR2 FQDESV (reference sequence). Trimming removed 5 bases at V and 4 bases at J, with 15 bases between. The CDR3 nucleotides are TGTGCCAGCAGCCCGAACCGCCAGGCTTACGAGCAGTACTTC. It encodes CASSPNRQAYEQYF.

The J gene is TRBJ2-7, the V gene TRBV20-1, with D hard to call. CDR3 length: 10 amino acids. V lost 4 bases and J lost 4, with 5 bases in between. Germline assignment: CDR1 DFQATT and CDR2 SNEGSKA (reference sequence). In nucleotides, the CDR3 is TGCAGTGCTATCCTTTACGAGCAGTACTTC. This gives the protein CSAILYEQYF.

The rearrangement links TRBV19 to TRBJ2-3, with TRBD2 identical over 7 bases. V lost 7 bases and J lost 3; bases outside the gene matches: 7. Germline loops: CDR1 LNHDA, CDR2 SQIVND (reference sequence). This CDR3 has 14 residues. DNA for the CDR3: TGTGCCAGTAAAGGCGGGGGAGGGACAGATACGCAGTATTTT. Amino acids: CASKGGGGTDTQYF.

The chain couples TRBV7-8 to TRBJ1-2, with no clear D. This CDR3 contains 14 residues. CDR1 SGHVS and CDR2 FQNEAQ come from the germline V gene. V lost 1 base to trimming and J lost 5 bases, with 11 bases between them. The CDR3 reads CASSLGRTAYGYTF. The CDR3 DNA is TGTGCCAGCAGCTTAGGTAGGACTGCATATGGCTACACCTTC.

The rearrangement links TRBV3-1 (or the pseudogene TRBV3-2) to TRBJ2-5, with TRBD2 identical over 10 bases. Looked up from germline, CDR1 is LGHDT and CDR2 is YNNKEL (reference sequence). This CDR3 has 15 residues. J lost 5 bases, V lost 4 bases, and 7 bases had no gene match. CDR3 amino acids: CASSPGTSAGETQYF. CDR3 coding DNA: TGTGCCAGCAGCCCCGGGACTAGCGCGGGGGAGACCCAGTACTTC.

The rearrangement links TRBV10-3 to TRBJ2-3, with 10 positions matching TRBD1. The length of the CDR3 is 14 residues. CDR1 is ENHRY and CDR2 is SYGVKD in the germline V gene. V was clipped by 6 bases and J by 1 base; unmatched bases: 1. The CDR3 loop is CAIRTGGGTDTQYF. CDR3 DNA: TGTGCCATCAGGACAGGGGGCGGCACAGATACGCAGTATTTT.

This clone was observed a handful of times. The chain couples TRBV9 to TRBJ2-3; 8 bases agree with TRBD2. This CDR3 is 14 amino acids long. Germline V gene lookup returns CDR1 SGDLS and CDR2 YYNGEE. With 6 bases clipped from V and 2 bases from J, the junction kept 5 bases outside the gene matches. This CDR3 is CASNIAGNTDTQYF. For the CDR3, the DNA is TGTGCCAGCAACATAGCGGGGAACACAGATACGCAGTATTTT.

V usage is TRBV19 and J usage is TRBJ2-7; TRBD1 might be the D (6 bases). The germline V gene encodes CDR1 LNHDA and CDR2 SQIVND (reference sequence). Deletions cut 6 bases from V and 6 bases from J, with 21 bases between. The CDR3 has 15 residues. The CDR3 region is CASSRGQFQASEQYF. CDR3 DNA: TGTGCCAGTAGCCGTGGACAGTTCCAAGCCTCCGAGCAGTACTTC.

The chain links TRBV2 to TRBJ2-7, with 11 bases identical to TRBD1. This CDR3 has 17 residues. CDR1 SNHLY and CDR2 FYNNEI come from the germline V gene. Trimming at V came to 6 bases and at J to 2 bases, leaving 12 bases not matched to a gene. The CDR3 here is CASREDPGTGGTYEQYF. CDR3 in DNA: TGTGCCAGCAGAGAGGATCCCGGGACAGGGGGGACCTACGAGCAGTACTTC.

This chain joins TRBV11-2 and TRBJ1-3; D is uncertain. V was shortened by 1 base and J by 0 bases, with 10 bases between the two germline ends. The CDR3 length is 16 residues. Germline loops: CDR1 SGHAT, CDR2 FQNNGV. As DNA, the CDR3 is TGTGCCAGCAGCTTAGGACTAATTAACTCTGGAAACACCATATATTTT. This translates into CASSLGLINSGNTIYF. Drawing the rest from reference TRBV11-2 and TRBJ1-3, the complete variable domain is EAGVAQSPRYKIIEKRQSVAFWCNPISGHATLYWYQQILGQGPKLLIQFQNNGVVDDSQLPKDRFSAERLKGVDSTLKIQPAKLEDSAVYLCASSLGLINSGNTIYFGEGSWLTVV.

This clone was observed a few times. The J gene is TRBJ2-5, the V gene TRBV5-6; 8 bases map to TRBD2. This CDR3 spans 15 amino acids. CDR1 is SGHDT and CDR2 is YYEEEE in the germline V gene. V was pared by 0 bases and J by 7 bases, with 8 bases of the junction left unmatched. The CDR3 here is CASSLAGGLVGTQYF. CDR3 sequence (DNA): TGTGCCAGCAGCTTGGCCGGGGGACTAGTCGGGACCCAGTACTTC.

The chain uses TRBV15 and TRBJ1-5; TRBD1 aligns across 8 bases. J lost 0 bases, V lost 6 bases, and 1 base had no gene match. The CDR3 totals 14 residues. Germline assignment: CDR1 LNHNV and CDR2 YYDKDF (reference sequence). The CDR3 DNA reads as TGTGCCACCAGAGGACAGGGTAGCAATCAGCCCCAGCATTTT. This codes for CATRGQGSNQPQHF. The variable domain in full, completed from reference TRBV15 and TRBJ1-5, reads DAMVIQNPRYQVTQFGKPVTLSCSQTLNHNVMYWYQQKSSQAPKLLFHYYDKDFNNEADTPDNFQSRRPNTSFCFLDIRSPGLGDTAMYLCATRGQGSNQPQHFGDGTRLSIL.

V gene TRBV19 combines with J gene TRBJ2-3; a weak D match, TRBD2 (6 bases). V was clipped by 5 bases and J by 5 bases, with 11 bases between them. The CDR3 consists of 13 residues. Germline V gene data show CDR1 as LNHDA and CDR2 as SQIVND (reference sequence). The CDR3 bases are TGTGCCAGTAGTTGGGACTTTCGAGATACGCAGTATTTT. It is translated as CASSWDFRDTQYF.

The CDR3 DNA is TGTGCCAGCAGCTTGGCAGGGCAAACCACAGATACGCAGTATTTT. The encoded protein is CASSLAGQTTDTQYF. This chain uses TRBV7-9 with TRBJ2-3; perhaps TRBD1 as D (5 bases). V was pared by 3 bases and J by 2 bases, with 12 bases between. CDR3 length: 15 residues. Germline lookup yields CDR1 SEHNR and CDR2 FQNEAQ (reference sequence).

V is TRBV24-1 and J is TRBJ1-1; possible D gene TRBD1, 5 bases. In germline, CDR1 is KGHDR, CDR2 SFDVKD. V was pared by 5 bases and J by 1 base, with 16 bases between. The CDR3 contains 16 residues. CDR3 amino acids: CATSGGPVGTNTEAFF. The CDR3 DNA reads as TGTGCCACCAGTGGGGGCCCCGTAGGTACGAACACTGAAGCTTTCTTT.

The J gene is TRBJ2-1, the V gene TRBV7-2; perhaps TRBD2 as D (7 bases). V lost 6 bases to trimming and J lost 3 bases, with 12 bases between them. The CDR3 covers 14 residues. The V gene's germline CDR1 is SGHTA and CDR2 FQGNSA. CDR3 amino acids: CASRRGGFYNEQFF. The CDR3 bases are TGTGCCAGCAGGAGGGGGGGGTTCTACAATGAGCAGTTCTTC.

This chain uses TRBV19 with TRBJ1-1; D is perhaps TRBD1 (5 bases). Per the germline V gene, CDR1 is LNHDA and CDR2 is SQIVND (reference sequence). V was shortened by 2 bases and J by 7 bases, with 17 bases between the two germline ends. The CDR3 has 15 residues. The CDR3 loop is CASSIWAAGSVEAFF. In DNA, the CDR3 is TGTGCCAGTAGTATATGGGCCGCAGGGTCGGTTGAAGCTTTCTTT.